The 21 T cell receptor beta chains presented below share a single source sample, sequenced in a study of Graves' ophthalmopathy and Graves' hyperthyroidism. Amplified material comprised TCR beta CDR3 regions derived from RNA transcripts. HTBI primers were employed in first-round RT-PCR, then a second-round multiplex PCR followed. MiXCR, applied by TCRdb to the multiplex PCR reads, yields one record per CDR3 protein. Of under 350,000 distinct CDR3 sequences listed, about a sixth were seen once; the top ten hold 10% to 15%. What was sequenced was peripheral blood. The receptors shown here come from an adult man with Graves' ophthalmopathy.

The chain couples TRBV7-9 to TRBJ2-7; maybe TRBD1 (6 bases). CDR1 and CDR2 from the germline V gene are SEHNR and FQNEAQ (reference sequence). Trimming removed 1 base at V and 2 bases at J, with 9 bases between. This CDR3 has 14 residues. CDR3: CASSLGGPPYEQYF. Here the CDR3 DNA reads TGTGCCAGCAGCTTAGGGGGGCCTCCCTACGAGCAGTACTTC.

This chain connects TRBV10-3 to TRBJ1-1, with D possibly TRBD1 on 5 matching bases. The CDR3 is 13 amino acids. The germline gives CDR1 ENHRY, CDR2 SYGVKD. Trimming removed 6 bases at V and 3 bases at J, with 11 bases between. The CDR3 loop is CAIRAGKDTEAFF. The CDR3 bases are TGTGCCATCAGGGCAGGGAAGGACACTGAAGCTTTCTTT.

This clonotype was detected many times. The gene calls are TRBV14 and TRBJ2-5; 11 bases are shared with TRBD2. Germline V CDR1 and CDR2: SGHDN, FVKESK. With 4 bases clipped from V and 1 base from J, the junction kept 14 bases outside the gene matches. The CDR3 runs 19 residues. The CDR3 nucleotides read TGTGCCAGCAGCCTATCCTTCCGACTAGCGGGAAGCCCCCAAGAGACCCAGTACTTC. Protein sequence: CASSLSFRLAGSPQETQYF.

This clonotype appeared many times. The V call is TRBV24-1, the J call TRBJ2-2; the D gene is possibly TRBD1 (6 bases). Germline V lookup: CDR1 KGHDR, CDR2 SFDVKD. The V end was cut by 1 base, the J end by 5 bases, with 13 bases between. The CDR3 has 16 residues. The CDR3 nucleotides are TGTGCCACCAGTGATTTAAGGGGGTCGTGGACCGGGGAGCTGTTTTTT. Its protein product is CATSDLRGSWTGELFF.

This clonotype was seen at least ten times. The rearrangement joins TRBV13 to TRBJ2-7; 8 bases match TRBD2. CDR3 length: 13 amino acids. V dropped 2 bases and J dropped 6; count of bases not matched to a gene: 3. The germline gives CDR1 PRHDT, CDR2 FYEKMQ (reference sequence). The CDR3 region has the DNA TGTGCCAGCAGCTTAATCCGGGGGGGCGAGCAGTACTTC. It translates to CASSLIRGGEQYF.

This clonotype came up many times. The CDR3 nucleotides read TGTGCCAGCAGCTATGAGGCCAGAGCGGGTTTCGGTCAGCCCCAGCATTTT. Its translation is CASSYEARAGFGQPQHF. The rearrangement links TRBV11-2 to TRBJ1-5; no definite D call. The germline CDR1 and CDR2 sequences are SGHAT and FQNNGV. V was clipped by 4 bases and J by 6 bases, with 22 bases between them. The CDR3 has 17 amino acids.

The chain combines TRBV12-3 or TRBV12-4 with TRBJ1-1; D possibly corresponds to TRBD1 (5 bases). This CDR3 has 14 residues. V lost 5 bases to trimming and J lost 0 bases, with 10 bases between them. CDR3 loop: CASSRTPMNTEAFF. CDR3 DNA: TGTGCCAGCAGTCGGACACCCATGAACACTGAAGCTTTCTTT.

There are many counts of this clonotype. The CDR3 DNA reads TGCGCCAGCAGCCCTGACCCCGGGGGGGGCTACACCTTC. It yields the protein CASSPDPGGGYTF. The V and J genes are TRBV5-1 and TRBJ1-2, with a tentative D call TRBD1 (5 bases). CDR3 length: 13 residues. Germline loops: CDR1 SGHRS, CDR2 YFSETQ. V was cut by 4 bases and J by 8 bases, with 15 bases left in between.

This clonotype was detected ten times or more. The chain couples TRBV2 to TRBJ2-5; no definite D call. The CDR3 has 15 residues. In germline, CDR1 is SNHLY, CDR2 FYNNEI. V gave up 4 bases and J gave up 1 base, with 13 bases separating them. The CDR3 bases are TGTGCCAGCAGTGTGTCTTTGCGTTTCCAAGAGACCCAGTACTTC. Protein: CASSVSLRFQETQYF.

This clonotype was detected many times. The chain joins TRBV5-1 to TRBJ2-5, with 9 bases matching TRBD1. In germline, CDR1 is SGHRS, CDR2 YFSETQ. J gave up 5 bases and V 4 bases, and 9 bases lay outside the gene matches. The CDR3 runs to 15 residues. CDR3 coding DNA: TGCGCCAGCAGCGACACAGGGGGCGCATTTGAGACCCAGTACTTC. Translation: CASSDTGGAFETQYF.

This chain links TRBV28 with TRBJ1-1, with D possibly TRBD1 on 6 matching bases. This CDR3 has 15 amino acids. The V end was cut by 6 bases, the J end by 4 bases, with 18 bases between. Germline V gene sequence: CDR1 MDHEN, CDR2 SYDVKM. CDR3 nucleotides: TGTGCCAGCAGATTTACCTCTTCCAGGGGCACTGAAGCTTTCTTT. It specifies CASRFTSSRGTEAFF. Full variable domain (outside the CDR3, taken from reference TRBV28 and TRBJ1-1): DVKVTQSSRYLVKRTGEKVFLECVQDMDHENMFWYRQDPGLGLRLIYFSYDVKMKEKGDIPEGYSVSREKKERFSLILESASTNQTSMYLCASRFTSSRGTEAFFGQGTRLTVV.

This clonotype came up many times. This chain links TRBV30 with TRBJ1-1; D is ambiguous. V was cut by 2 bases and J by 9 bases, with 19 bases left in between. The germline V gene encodes CDR1 GTSNPN and CDR2 SVGIG (reference sequence). The CDR3 loop spans 14 amino acids. This chain's CDR3 is CAWSPLSNRAKAFF. The DNA of the CDR3 is TGTGCCTGGAGTCCCCTCTCAAACAGAGCTAAAGCTTTCTTT.

This clonotype came up many times. The genes are TRBV10-3 and TRBJ1-1; a weak D match, TRBD1 (6 bases). Germline CDR1 is ENHRY and CDR2 is SYGVKD. The V and J ends lost 10 bases and 1 base respectively, with 16 bases between them. The CDR3 sequence is 14 residues long. CDR3: CATRTEGWNTEAFF. In DNA, the CDR3 is TGTGCCACCAGGACAGAGGGTTGGAACACTGAAGCTTTCTTT.

This clonotype was counted at least ten times. The V gene is TRBV10-3, the J gene TRBJ1-2; D unclear. The CDR3 totals 13 residues. Germline V CDR1 and CDR2: ENHRY, SYGVKD. Trimming removed 2 bases at V and 8 bases at J, with 12 bases between. CDR3 DNA: TGTGCCATCAGTGAGAGAACCTGGTCAGGCTACACCTTC. Translating gives CAISERTWSGYTF.

This clonotype has a count of ten or more. V gene TRBV11-2 combines with J gene TRBJ2-2; 7 bases fit TRBD2. Germline trimming cut 5 bases from V and 7 bases from J; bases unmatched to any gene: 10. The CDR3 contains 15 residues. Germline values: CDR1 SGHAT, CDR2 FQNNGV. The CDR3 DNA reads as TGTGCCAGCAGCGTACACCGGGAGGCAGGCGGGGAGCTGTTTTTT. Translated, it gives CASSVHREAGGELFF.

This clonotype came up many times. V and J are TRBV24-1 and TRBJ2-5; 11 bases align to TRBD2. CDR1 and CDR2 (germline): KGHDR, SFDVKD. The CDR3 sequence is 17 residues long. The trim removed 3 bases at V and 2 bases at J, leaving 7 bases unmatched. The CDR3 region has the DNA TGTGCCACCAGTGATCCGCCCTCTAGCGGGGGGCAAGAGACCCAGTACTTC. It encodes CATSDPPSSGGQETQYF.

This clonotype was seen only a few times. The junction shows a germline mismatch at one end, possibly a read error. V usage is TRBV6-4 and J usage is TRBJ2-5; 7 bases fit TRBD2. The CDR3 consists of 15 residues. The germline V gene encodes CDR1 MRHNA and CDR2 SNTAGT. For the CDR3, the DNA is TGTGCCAGCAGCACCGGGACTAAGTTCCAAGAGACCCCGTACTTC. Its translation is CASSTGTKFQETPYF.

The table lists this clonotype with many counts. The rearrangement links TRBV19 to TRBJ1-1; 7 positions match TRBD1. CDR3 length equals 13 residues. Trimming removed 11 bases from V and 0 bases from J; junction bases left unmatched: 6. Germline CDR1 LNHDA, CDR2 SQIVND (reference sequence). The CDR3: CAAKGQLNTEAFF. CDR3 coding DNA: TGTGCCGCCAAGGGACAGCTGAACACTGAAGCTTTCTTT.

This clonotype has at least ten counts. The V call is TRBV10-3, the J call TRBJ2-7, with 7 bases identical to TRBD2. Trimming cost V 8 bases and J 6 bases; bases outside gene matches: 13. The CDR3 length is 14 residues. The germline V gene encodes CDR1 ENHRY and CDR2 SYGVKD. Written as DNA, the CDR3 is TGTGCCATCGCTGAGGGTCGGGGGGTCGGCGAGCAGTACTTC. Translated, it gives CAIAEGRGVGEQYF.

This chain uses TRBV6-1 with TRBJ1-1; D might be TRBD1 (5 bases). This CDR3 contains 15 residues. V was pared by 6 bases and J by 0 bases, with 14 bases between. The germline gives CDR1 MNHNS, CDR2 SASEGT. The CDR3 loop reads CASRLPGTVNTEAFF. CDR3 nucleotides: TGTGCCAGCAGGCTCCCCGGGACGGTGAACACTGAAGCTTTCTTT.

This clonotype has a count of ten or more. This rearrangement joins TRBV30 to TRBJ2-2; D might be TRBD1 or TRBD2, each matching 5 bases. The ends were cut back, 0 bases at V and 4 bases at J, with 15 bases in the middle. Germline V CDR1 and CDR2: GTSNPN, SVGIG (reference sequence). CDR3 length equals 16 residues. The CDR3 here is CAWSVRGAASTGELFF. CDR3 bases: TGTGCCTGGAGTGTACGAGGGGCCGCGAGCACCGGGGAGCTGTTTTTT.